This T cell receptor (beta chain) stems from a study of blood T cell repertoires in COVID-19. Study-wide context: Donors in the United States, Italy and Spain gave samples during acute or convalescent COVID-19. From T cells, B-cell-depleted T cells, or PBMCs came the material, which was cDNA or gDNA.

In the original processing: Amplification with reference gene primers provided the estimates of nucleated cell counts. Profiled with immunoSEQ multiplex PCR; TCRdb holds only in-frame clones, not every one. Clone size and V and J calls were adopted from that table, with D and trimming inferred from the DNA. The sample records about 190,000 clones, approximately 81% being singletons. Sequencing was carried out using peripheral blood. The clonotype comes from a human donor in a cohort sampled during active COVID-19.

The DNA of the CDR3 is TGTGCCAGCAGCGCCCACCCACAGGGGGCTGCCTACAATGAGCAGTTCTTC. It is translated as CASSAHPQGAAYNEQFF. The chain uses TRBV9 and TRBJ2-1; 9 bases match TRBD1. V trimming: 3 bases; J trimming: 2 bases; junction bases outside the gene matches: 9. From germline, CDR1 is SGDLS and CDR2 YYNGEE. There are 17 residues in the CDR3.